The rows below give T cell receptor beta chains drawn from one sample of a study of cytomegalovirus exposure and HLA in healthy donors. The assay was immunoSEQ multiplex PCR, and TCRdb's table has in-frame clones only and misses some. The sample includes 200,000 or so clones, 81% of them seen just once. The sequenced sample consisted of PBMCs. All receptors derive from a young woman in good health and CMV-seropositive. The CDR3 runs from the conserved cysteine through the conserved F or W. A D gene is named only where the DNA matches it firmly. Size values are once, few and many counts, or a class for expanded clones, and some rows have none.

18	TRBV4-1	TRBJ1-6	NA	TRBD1	TGCGCCAGCAGCCAAGGGTTAATTAGGACAGGGGTTAATTCACCCCTCCACTTT	CASSQGLIRTGVNSPLHF
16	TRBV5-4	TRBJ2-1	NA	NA	TGTGCCAGCAGCTGGGGGGTGTTCCGGGACTACAATGAGCAGTTCTTC	CASSWGVFRDYNEQFF
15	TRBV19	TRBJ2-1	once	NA	TGTGCCAGTAAGGGCGCAGGGGTGACCTACAATGAGCAGTTCTTC	CASKGAGVTYNEQFF
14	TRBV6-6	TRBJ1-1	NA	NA	TGTGCCAGCAGTTACTCACAGGGGAACACTGAAGCTTTCTTT	CASSYSQGNTEAFF
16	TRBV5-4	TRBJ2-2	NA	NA	TGTGCCAGCAGCTTGGGTGTGAACAGCCGAACCGGGGAGCTGTTTTTT	CASSLGVNSRTGELFF
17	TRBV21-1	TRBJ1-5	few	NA	TGTGCCAGCAGCGCCCGGGGGGGGCTGGATAGCAATCAGCCCCAGCATTTT	CASSARGGLDSNQPQHF
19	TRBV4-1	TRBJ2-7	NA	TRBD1	TGCGCCAGCAGCCAAGGAGTAGTACCCTCCGGGACAGGCTCCTACGAGCAGTACTTC	CASSQGVVPSGTGSYEQYF
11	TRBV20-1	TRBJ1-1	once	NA	TGCAGTGCTAGACCTAGCCCCGAAGCTTTCTTT	CSARPSPEAFF
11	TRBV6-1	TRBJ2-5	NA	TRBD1	TGTGCCAGCAGTGACACGGGACAGCAGTACTTC	CASSDTGQQYF
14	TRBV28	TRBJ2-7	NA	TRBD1	TGTGCCAGCAGAGGACAGGGGGGGGTAGGCGAGCAGTACTTC	CASRGQGGVGEQYF
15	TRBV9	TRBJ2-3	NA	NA	TGTGCCAGCAGCGTAGCGGAGGCTAGCACAGATACGCAGTATTTT	CASSVAEASTDTQYF
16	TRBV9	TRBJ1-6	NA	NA	TGTGCCAGCAGCGTGGATTCCGGCGAGAGGGATTCACCCCTCCACTTT	CASSVDSGERDSPLHF
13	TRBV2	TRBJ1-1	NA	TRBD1	TGTGCCACCTCTGGACAGGGAGCGACTGAAGCTTTCTTT	CATSGQGATEAFF
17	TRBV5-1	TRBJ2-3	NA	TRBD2	TGCGCCAGCAGGCCCCGTGAGGGCGGGGAGGGACCAGATACGCAGTATTTT	CASRPREGGEGPDTQYF
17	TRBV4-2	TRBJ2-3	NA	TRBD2	TGTGCCAGCAGCCCCGAGGGTAGCGGGGGGGCGTATGATACGCAGTATTTT	CASSPEGSGGAYDTQYF
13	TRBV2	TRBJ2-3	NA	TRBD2	TGTGCAAGGCGGGCTAGCGGGGGAGATACGCAGTATTTT	CARRASGGDTQYF
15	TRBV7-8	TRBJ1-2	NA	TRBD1	TGTGCCAGCAGCCCCGGGGGGACAGGGACTTATGGCTACACCTTC	CASSPGGTGTYGYTF
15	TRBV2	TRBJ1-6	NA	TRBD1	TGTGCCAGCAGTCTGAACAGGGGTGATAATTCACCCCTCCACTTT	CASSLNRGDNSPLHF
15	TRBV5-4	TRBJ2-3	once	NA	TGTGCCAGCAGCGGAATCGGAGGGGTGGCAGATACGCAGTATTTT	CASSGIGGVADTQYF
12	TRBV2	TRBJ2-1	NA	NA	TGTGCCAGCAGTGAGGTACTTTCTGAGCAGTTCTTC	CASSEVLSEQFF
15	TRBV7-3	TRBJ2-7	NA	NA	TGTGCCAGCAGCTCCCGACTGGGAGAGTACGCGGAGCAGTACTTC	CASSSRLGEYAEQYF
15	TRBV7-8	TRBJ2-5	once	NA	TGTGCCAGCAGCTTAGCGGGGGGGCCTTGGGAGACCCAGTACTTC	CASSLAGGPWETQYF
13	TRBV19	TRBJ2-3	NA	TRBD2	TGTGCCAGTCAAACTAGCGGGGGAGATACGCAGTATTTT	CASQTSGGDTQYF
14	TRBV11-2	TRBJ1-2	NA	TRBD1	TGTGCCAGCAGCTTAGAAGGGACAGGGTATGGCTACACCTTC	CASSLEGTGYGYTF
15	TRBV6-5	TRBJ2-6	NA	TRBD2	TGTGCCAGCAGTTACGGGGGGGCTGGGGCCAACGTCCTGACTTTC	CASSYGGAGANVLTF
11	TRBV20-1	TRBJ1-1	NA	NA	TGCAGTGTTGTGGACACCACAGAAGCTTTCTTT	CSVVDTTEAFF
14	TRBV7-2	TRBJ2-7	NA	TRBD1	TGTGCCAGCGGCCAGGCCGGGACAGGGACCGAGCAGTACTTC	CASGQAGTGTEQYF
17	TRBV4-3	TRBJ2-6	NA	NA	TGCGCCAGCAGCCAAGTTGCGGGGTACTCTGGGGCCAACGGCCTGACTTTC	CASSQVAGYSGANGLTF
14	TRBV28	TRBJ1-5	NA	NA	TGTGCCAGCAGTTCCCGGACGGGGTTTCAGCCCCAGCATTTT	CASSSRTGFQPQHF
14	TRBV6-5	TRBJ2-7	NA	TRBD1	TGTGCCAGCAGTTACTCGGGGACAGCCCCCGAGCAGTACTTC	CASSYSGTAPEQYF
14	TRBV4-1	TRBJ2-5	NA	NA	TGCGCCAGCAGCCAAGATACCCGGAGGGAGACCCAGTACTTC	CASSQDTRRETQYF
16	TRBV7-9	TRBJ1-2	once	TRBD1	TGTGCCAGCAGCTTAGCGGAGACAGGGGGCATTCAGGGCTACACCTTC	CASSLAETGGIQGYTF
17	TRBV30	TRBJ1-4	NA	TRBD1	TGTGCCTGTGCGGCGGGACAGGGGGCGCGGGGAGGTGAAAAACTGTTTTTT	CACAAGQGARGGEKLFF
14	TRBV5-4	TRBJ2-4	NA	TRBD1	TGTGCCAGCAGCTTGTCACAGGGGGGTAAGATTCAGTACTTC	CASSLSQGGKIQYF
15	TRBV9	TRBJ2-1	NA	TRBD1	TGTGCCAGCAGCGAAACCGGGACAGGACCCAATGAGCAGTTCTTC	CASSETGTGPNEQFF
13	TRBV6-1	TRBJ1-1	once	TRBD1	TGTGCCAGCAGCGAGCTAGGGACAGGCCAAGACATCTTT	CASSELGTGQDIF
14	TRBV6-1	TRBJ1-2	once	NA	TGTGCCAGCAGTGAAGGTACCACAGGGTATGGCTACACCTTC	CASSEGTTGYGYTF
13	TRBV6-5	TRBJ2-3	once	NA	TGTGCCAGCAGGTCCGGCAGGGCAGATACGCAGTATTTT	CASRSGRADTQYF
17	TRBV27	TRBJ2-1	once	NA	TGTGCCAGCAGTGAGGACAGAAGGACTGGACTCAACAATGAGCAGTTCTTC	CASSEDRRTGLNNEQFF
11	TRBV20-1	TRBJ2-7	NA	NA	TGCAGTGCTAGAGGACAGTACGAGCAGTACTTC	CSARGQYEQYF
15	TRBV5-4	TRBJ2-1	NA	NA	TGTGCCAGCAGCTTGGATGGGGGGGGGCGCAATGAGCAGTTCTTC	CASSLDGGGRNEQFF
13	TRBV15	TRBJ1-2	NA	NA	TGTGCCACCAGCAGAAGACAGAACTATGGCTACACCTTC	CATSRRQNYGYTF
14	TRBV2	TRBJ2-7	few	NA	TGTGCCAGCAGAGACGGCCGGGTGAACCACGAGCAGTACTTC	CASRDGRVNHEQYF
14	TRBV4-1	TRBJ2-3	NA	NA	TGCGCCAGCAGGGGACAAGGGTCCACAGATACGCAGTATTTT	CASRGQGSTDTQYF
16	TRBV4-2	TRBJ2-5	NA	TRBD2	TGTGCCAGCAGCCAAGAGATAGCGGGGGGGCCGGAGACCCAGTACTTC	CASSQEIAGGPETQYF
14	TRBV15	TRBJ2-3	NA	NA	TGTGCCACCACTGTAGACAGTGAGGCAGATACGCAGTATTTT	CATTVDSEADTQYF
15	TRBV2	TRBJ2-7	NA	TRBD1	TGTGCCAGCAGCCGTCTGACAGGGGGGGAAAGCGAGCAGTACTTC	CASSRLTGGESEQYF
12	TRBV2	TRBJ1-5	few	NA	TGTGCCAGCAGATCAGACAGTCAGCCCCAGCATTTT	CASRSDSQPQHF
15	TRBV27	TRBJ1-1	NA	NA	TGTGCCAGCAGTTTATCGGGGCAAAAAGGGACTGAAGCTTTCTTT	CASSLSGQKGTEAFF
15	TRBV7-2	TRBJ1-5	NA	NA	TGTGCCAGCAGCTTAGAGGGGGGGATAGGACAGCCCCAGCATTTT	CASSLEGGIGQPQHF
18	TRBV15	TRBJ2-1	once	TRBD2	TGTGCCACCAGCAGAGAATTGGCGAGCGGGAGAGCCTACAATGAGCAGTTCTTC	CATSRELASGRAYNEQFF
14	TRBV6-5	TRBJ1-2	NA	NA	TGTGCCAGCAGTTACGACAGCAAATTCTATGGCTACACCTTC	CASSYDSKFYGYTF
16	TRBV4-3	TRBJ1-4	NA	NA	TGCGCCAGCAGCCAAGAGAATCAGGGGCTGAATGAAAAACTGTTTTTT	CASSQENQGLNEKLFF
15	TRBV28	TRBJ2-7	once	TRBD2	TGTGCCAGCAGTTATGAGCGGGGGGGCCACTACGAGCAGTACTTC	CASSYERGGHYEQYF
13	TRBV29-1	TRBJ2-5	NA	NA	TGCAGCGCGGGGAGGGGGGAGCCAGAGACCCAGTACTTC	CSAGRGEPETQYF
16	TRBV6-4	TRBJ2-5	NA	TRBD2	TGTGCCAGCATACGCCCGAGGACTAGCGAGCTGGAGACCCAGTACTTC	CASIRPRTSELETQYF
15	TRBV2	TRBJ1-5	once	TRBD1	TGTGCCAGCAGTGACTCCGGGACAGGGCATCAGCCCCAGCATTTT	CASSDSGTGHQPQHF